Listed below are T cell receptor beta chains from one sample, sequenced in a study of T-cell memory formation after mild COVID-19. Each CDR3 protein is one row after TCRdb ran MiXCR on the 5' RACE reads. This table holds fewer than 350,000 distinct CDR3 sequences, roughly 18% found once. Specimen: PBMCs or a T cell subset sorted from them (not recorded which). These receptors were taken from a man aged 18 to 29 who had mild COVID-19 (a few samples of this study predate the infection). Cell type and time point are not known. Both conserved end residues are part of each CDR3. A D gene is named only where the DNA matches it firmly. A clone size is listed for some rows: how often the clone was seen (once, few, many), or a class if it is expanded.

abundance | j_gene | v_gene | d_gene | CDR3nt | CDR3aa
few | TRBJ2-1 | TRBV14 | . | TGTGCCAGCAGCCAAGATAACCGGCGTGAGCAGTTCTTC | CASSQDNRREQFF
few | TRBJ1-1 | TRBV6-5 | TRBD1 | TGTGCCAGCTTAAGTTACGGACAGGTCCCGAAAGCTTTCTTT | CASLSYGQVPKAFF
. | TRBJ1-5 | TRBV20-1 | . | TGCAGTGCTCCCGTGGGACCCAATCAGCCCCAGCATTTT | CSAPVGPNQPQHF
few | TRBJ2-7 | TRBV4-1 | . | TGCGCCAGCAGCCAAGAAATCAGGACCCGAGTTAACTTC | CASSQEIRTRVNF
. | TRBJ2-3 | TRBV5-4 | TRBD1 | TGTGCCAGCAGCTTGGGGGGACAGGGCTCTTTTGATACGCAGTATTTT | CASSLGGQGSFDTQYF
few | TRBJ2-7 | TRBV12-3/TRBV12-4 | TRBD1 | TGTGCCAGCAGGGACAGGGTAGAGGGAGACGAGCAGTACTTC | CASRDRVEGDEQYF
many | TRBJ2-3 | TRBV9 | . | TGTGCCAGCAGCGTCAGAGGGCCTCGATCAGATACGCAGTATTTT | CASSVRGPRSDTQYF
. | TRBJ2-2 | TRBV20-1 | TRBD2 | TGCAGTGCTAGGACTAGCGGGGAGCTAAACACCGGGGAGCTGTTTTTT | CSARTSGELNTGELFF
. | TRBJ1-6 | TRBV6-2/TRBV6-3 | . | TGTGCCAGCATGCCCCAGGGTCGGGGGTTCTCACCCCTCCACTTT | CASMPQGRGFSPLHF
few | TRBJ2-2 | TRBV29-1 | . | TGCAGCGTTGCCGACACCGGGGAGCTGTTTTTT | CSVADTGELFF
many | TRBJ1-5 | TRBV4-2 | TRBD1 | TGTGCCAGCAGCCAAGGCGTAACAGGGGATCAGCCCCAGCATTTT | CASSQGVTGDQPQHF
few | TRBJ1-6 | TRBV4-2 | . | TGTGCCAGCAGCCAAGGCAGGGGAGATTCACCCCTCCACTTT | CASSQGRGDSPLHF
many | TRBJ2-3 | TRBV7-2 | . | TGTGCCAGCAGCCTGGGACTCAGCACAGATACGCAGTATTTT | CASSLGLSTDTQYF
few | TRBJ1-5 | TRBV28 | . | TGTGCCAGCAGTCAGAATGGACAGCCCCAGCATTTT | CASSQNGQPQHF
. | TRBJ1-2 | TRBV7-2 | . | TGTGCCAGCAGCTTAGGCCCGACCCGGATCTTCTATGGCTACACCTTC | CASSLGPTRIFYGYTF
few | TRBJ2-6 | TRBV10-3 | . | TGTGCCATCAGTGGACCCTCTGGGGCCAACGTCCTGACTTTC | CAISGPSGANVLTF
. | TRBJ2-2 | TRBV20-1 | TRBD2 | TGCAGTGCTAGAGATCTTAGCGGGGGGCGGGAGCTGTTTTTT | CSARDLSGGRELFF
many | TRBJ2-1 | TRBV7-3 | TRBD2 | TGTGCCAGCAGCGGATCTAGCGGGGGGGTGGAGAATGAGCAGTTCTTC | CASSGSSGGVENEQFF
few | TRBJ2-2 | TRBV20-1 | . | TGCAGTGCTAGAGTCGAGGGGGAGCTGTTTTTT | CSARVEGELFF
. | TRBJ2-5 | TRBV7-8 | . | TGTGCCAGCAGCTTAGCGCGTTTGAGGTCTAAAGAGACCCAGTACTTC | CASSLARLRSKETQYF
. | TRBJ2-3 | TRBV10-3 | . | TGTGCCATCAAGGCGGGAATTGTATTTAGCACAGATACGCAGTATTTT | CAIKAGIVFSTDTQYF
few | TRBJ1-2 | TRBV6-2/TRBV6-3 | . | TGTGCCAGCAAGAGGACGACTAACTATGGCTACACCTTC | CASKRTTNYGYTF
few | TRBJ1-1 | TRBV12-3/TRBV12-4 | . | TGTGCCAGCAGGACGAACACTGAAGCTTTCTTT | CASRTNTEAFF
. | TRBJ2-1 | TRBV9 | . | TGTGCCAGCAGCGTAGGTCTGATCGCGACTGGCTACAATGAGCAGTTCTTC | CASSVGLIATGYNEQFF
. | TRBJ1-6 | TRBV5-1 | . | TGCGCCAGCAGGCGACGGGATAATTCACCCCTCCACTTT | CASRRRDNSPLHF
few | TRBJ1-1 | TRBV5-4 | . | TGTGCCAGCAGCGATAGAATACGGGGGAGGACTGAAGCTTTCTTT | CASSDRIRGRTEAFF
once | TRBJ1-6 | TRBV7-2 | . | TGTGCCAGCAGCGCAGGCCATATCTATAATTCACCCCTCCACTTT | CASSAGHIYNSPLHF
. | TRBJ2-5 | TRBV11-1 | . | TGTGCCAGCAGTACAATGCAAGAGACCCAGTACTTC | CASSTMQETQYF
medium-sized | TRBJ2-6 | TRBV4-2 | TRBD2 | TGTGCCAGCAGCCAAGAAGCGGGGGCTGGGGCCAACGTCCTGACTTTC | CASSQEAGAGANVLTF
few | TRBJ1-1 | TRBV18 | TRBD1 | TGTGCCAGCTCACTACAGGGGGCAAGCGCTGAAGCTTTCTTT | CASSLQGASAEAFF
. | TRBJ2-2 | TRBV9 | . | TGTGCCAGCAGCGTAGGCCAAACCGGGGAGCTGTTTTTT | CASSVGQTGELFF
. | TRBJ1-2 | TRBV28 | . | TGTGCCAGCAGTTTTTCGGCCCAAGAGGAGTTGGATGGCTACACCTTC | CASSFSAQEELDGYTF
few | TRBJ2-3 | TRBV4-2 | TRBD2 | TGTGCCAGCAGTCCGACTAGCGGGCCAGATACGCAGTATTTT | CASSPTSGPDTQYF
. | TRBJ2-1 | TRBV11-2 | . | TGTGCCAGCAGCTTTCACACCCTCTCACGAAATGAGCAGTTCTTC | CASSFHTLSRNEQFF
few | TRBJ1-6 | TRBV5-6 | . | TGTGCCAGCAGCTTAGAAGGGGCTGGTTCACCCCTCCACTTT | CASSLEGAGSPLHF
few | TRBJ2-7 | TRBV9 | TRBD1 | TGTGCCAGCAGCTCCCCAGGGGGTGTCCTCTCCTACGAGCAGTACTTC | CASSSPGGVLSYEQYF
few | TRBJ2-2 | TRBV7-9 | . | TGTGCCAGCAGCCCCAAGGCCCTATTCACCGGGGAGCTGTTTTTT | CASSPKALFTGELFF
many | TRBJ2-1 | TRBV7-9 | . | TGTGCCAGCAGCTCCCCCGGGGGCAATGAGCAGTTCTTC | CASSSPGGNEQFF
. | TRBJ1-2 | TRBV9 | . | TGTGCCAGCAGCGTAGATGGGGACGGGGGATCCTATGGCTACACCTTC | CASSVDGDGGSYGYTF
few | TRBJ1-2 | TRBV6-4 | . | TGTGCCAGCAGTGACTCTCGAAGGGGGAAAGTAAAGTACAATGGCTACACCTTC | CASSDSRRGKVKYNGYTF
. | TRBJ2-3 | TRBV20-1 | . | TGCAGTGCTAGAGATATGAAGGGCGATACGCAGTATTTT | CSARDMKGDTQYF
. | TRBJ2-2 | TRBV20-1 | TRBD1 | TGCAGTGCTACTGACAGGGTACGGAACACCGGGGAGCTGTTTTTT | CSATDRVRNTGELFF
once | TRBJ2-7 | TRBV27 | . | TGTGCCAGCAGTCAGATCAAGTCCCCCTCCTGGGAGCAGTACTTC | CASSQIKSPSWEQYF
. | TRBJ2-1 | TRBV4-1 | TRBD2 | TGCGCCAGCAGCCCAGATGGCCTAGCGGGGCAGTTCTTC | CASSPDGLAGQFF
. | TRBJ2-5 | TRBV15 | . | TGTGCCACCAGCAGAGATGCCACAGTTTTGGAGACCCAGTACTTC | CATSRDATVLETQYF
many | TRBJ2-3 | TRBV5-1 | . | TGCGCCAGCAGCTACCGTGCGCCTAGCACAGATACGCAGTATTTT | CASSYRAPSTDTQYF
few | TRBJ1-2 | TRBV5-1 | TRBD1 | TGCGCCAGCAGGCGAGTGACAGGGTACTATGGCTACACCTTC | CASRRVTGYYGYTF
few | TRBJ1-2 | TRBV2 | . | TGTGCCAGCAGTGAAGGGCAGGCGCCTGGCTACACCTTC | CASSEGQAPGYTF